These 5 T cell receptor beta chains came from one sample sequenced in a study of blood T cell repertoires in COVID-19. Some clones are missing from TCRdb's copy, which holds only in-frame ones; the method was immunoSEQ multiplex PCR. The table lists roughly 230,000 clones, about 80% of them singletons. Sequencing used PBMCs or T cells enriched from blood (not recorded which). These receptors were obtained from a man in his forties or fifties who had recovered from COVID-19.

This clone was detected many times. The chain is built from TRBV6-5 and TRBJ1-1; 7 bases match TRBD1. In germline, CDR1 is MNHEY, CDR2 SVGAGI. This CDR3 comprises 15 residues. V dropped 4 bases and J dropped 0; count of bases not matched to a gene: 5. The chain's CDR3 is CASSLTQGLNTEAFF. As DNA, the CDR3 is TGTGCCAGCAGTTTAACACAGGGGTTGAACACTGAAGCTTTCTTT.

The chain carries TRBV18 and TRBJ2-1, with TRBD2 as a possible D gene (5 bases). Between the trimmed V and J ends, which lost 6 bases and 1 base, there was a span of 10 bases. The germline CDR1 and CDR2 sequences are KGHSH and LQKENI. This CDR3 region has 14 residues. The DNA of the CDR3 is TGTGCCAGCTCGCGGCAGCGGTCCTACAATGAGCAGTTCTTC. This sequence encodes CASSRQRSYNEQFF.

The chain joins TRBV29-1 to TRBJ1-1; D unclear. Trimming left V 7 bases short and J 4 bases short, with 22 bases between. The CDR3 contains 15 residues. CDR1 is SQVTM and CDR2 is ANQGSEA in the germline V gene. CDR3: CSAPGPLFEGTEAFF. The CDR3 nucleotides read TGCAGCGCCCCCGGGCCCTTATTTGAGGGCACTGAAGCTTTCTTT. The full variable domain, in which reference TRBV29-1 and TRBJ1-1 provide the parts outside the CDR3, is SAVISQKPSRDICQRGTSLTIQCQVDSQVTMMFWYRQQPGQSLTLIATANQGSEATYESGFVIDKFPISRPNLTFSTLTVSNMSPEDSSIYLCSAPGPLFEGTEAFFGQGTRLTVV.

The rearrangement uses TRBV18 and TRBJ2-7, with D maybe TRBD2 (6 bases). This CDR3 spans 13 amino acids. The germline V and J ends were trimmed by 4 bases and 7 bases, with 14 bases remaining between them. Germline CDR1 reads KGHSH; CDR2 reads LQKENI. The CDR3 bases are TGTGCCAGCTCACTAGATGAGGCGGGGGAGCAGTACTTC. Protein sequence: CASSLDEAGEQYF.

The chain links TRBV6-5 to TRBJ2-5; TRBD1 aligns across 9 bases. The trim removed 4 bases at V and 3 bases at J, leaving 6 bases unmatched. Germline lookup yields CDR1 MNHEY and CDR2 SVGAGI. The CDR3 runs to 15 residues. CDR3 protein: CASSFGGQGEETQYF. In DNA, the CDR3 is TGTGCCAGCAGTTTTGGGGGACAGGGTGAAGAGACCCAGTACTTC.